Each of the 24 T cell receptor beta chains below was sequenced from the same sample in a study of T cells expressing NK-cell markers. TCRdb re-called the 5' RACE reads and shows each CDR3 protein once, DNA omitted. Here the sample table reports roughly 380,000 distinct CDR3 sequences. The sequencing sample was made of blood T cells: a sorted CD56 or NKG2C T cell subset, CD4+ or CD8+ T cells, or bulk PBMC T cells (not recorded which). The receptor source for this set is a man aged 18 to 69 in good health.

The rearrangement joins TRBV11-2 to TRBJ1-2. The CDR3 loop spans 13 amino acids. Germline V gene data show CDR1 as SGHAT and CDR2 as FQNNGV. The CDR3 spells CASSRFGNYGYTF. The variable domain in full, completed from reference TRBV11-2 and TRBJ1-2, reads EAGVAQSPRYKIIEKRQSVAFWCNPISGHATLYWYQQILGQGPKLLIQFQNNGVVDDSQLPKDRFSAERLKGVDSTLKIQPAKLEDSAVYLCASSRFGNYGYTFGSGTRLTVV.

The chain carries TRBV6-2 or TRBV6-3 and TRBJ2-7; TCRdb calls TRBD1, which cannot be checked without DNA. CDR3 length: 15 residues. Germline V lookup: CDR1 MNHEY, CDR2 SVGEGT. The CDR3 protein is CASRSYDRLSLEQYF.

This rearrangement joins TRBV13 to TRBJ2-2. The CDR3 totals 15 residues. Germline CDR1 PRHDT, CDR2 FYEKMQ (reference sequence). The CDR3 protein is CASSLLARSTGELFF.

The chain is built from TRBV5-1 and TRBJ2-2; TCRdb gives TRBD1 as the D gene, but with no DNA this cannot be confirmed. The CDR3 length is 19 residues. Germline-derived CDR1 and CDR2 are SGHRS and YFSETQ. The CDR3 here is CASSSVWGRGPRNTGELFF.

V gene TRBV20-1 combines with J gene TRBJ1-1. CDR3 size: 12 residues. Per germline, CDR1 DFQATT and CDR2 SNEGSKA (reference sequence). This CDR3 is CSEDGLNTEAFF.

The chain carries TRBV9 and TRBJ2-1. The germline gives CDR1 SGDLS, CDR2 YYNGEE. The CDR3 has 15 amino acids. The chain's CDR3 is CASSVKRGSYNEQFF.

The rearrangement joins TRBV5-5 to TRBJ2-4; TCRdb proposes TRBD2, but this gene call is untestable without DNA. The CDR3 is 14 residues long. CDR1 is SGHKS and CDR2 is YYEKEE in the germline V gene (reference sequence). CDR3: CASSLNDLGAIQYF.

V is TRBV18 and J is TRBJ2-7; the TCRdb D gene call, TRBD2, has no DNA to confirm it. Germline CDR1 KGHSH, CDR2 LQKENI. The CDR3 runs to 13 residues. CDR3 amino acids: CASSPDLVGEQYF. Filled out from reference TRBV18 and TRBJ2-7, the complete variable domain reads NAGVMQNPRHLVRRRGQEARLRCSPMKGHSHVYWYRQLPEEGLKFMVYLQKENIIDESGMPKERFSAEFPKEGPSILRIQQVVRGDSAAYFCASSPDLVGEQYFGPGTRLTVT.

J is TRBJ2-5 and V is TRBV28; TCRdb returns TRBD1, unconfirmable since there is no DNA. CDR1 and CDR2 from the germline V gene are MDHEN and SYDVKM. There are 16 residues in the CDR3. CDR3: CASSLGSQGIQETQYF.

V gene TRBV2 combines with J gene TRBJ2-5; TCRdb reports TRBD2, a call that lacks DNA to check it against. The V gene's germline CDR1 is SNHLY and CDR2 FYNNEI. This CDR3 has 14 residues. This CDR3 is CASSERLAMETQYF.

The chain couples TRBV20-1 to TRBJ1-2; TCRdb outputs TRBD1, but without DNA this stays unchecked. Germline V gene sequence: CDR1 DFQATT, CDR2 SNEGSKA (reference sequence). The CDR3 length is 15 residues. CDR3 loop: CSASFSRGNNYGYTF.

The CDR3 loop reads CASRNLGRAYNEQFF. The chain has TRBV19 and TRBJ2-1. The CDR3 has 15 amino acids. CDR1 is LNHDA and CDR2 is SQIVND in the germline V gene (reference sequence).

V and J are TRBV6-1 and TRBJ2-3. CDR1 is MNHNS, CDR2 SASEGT, per germline. The CDR3 sequence is 11 residues long. CDR3 amino acids: CACANVLPQYF.

The chain links TRBV18 to TRBJ1-2. CDR3 length: 16 residues. Germline CDR1 KGHSH, CDR2 LQKENI. The CDR3 here is CASSPGQKIAGYGYTF.

The rearrangement uses TRBV7-3 and TRBJ2-3; with no DNA, the TCRdb D assignment of TRBD1 cannot be verified. Germline CDR1 and CDR2: SGHTA and FQGTGA. This CDR3 has 19 amino acids. CDR3 residues: CASSLRPRPPGQGVDTQYF.

V is TRBV18 and J is TRBJ1-5; without DNA, the TCRdb call of TRBD1 cannot be checked. The CDR3 is 13 amino acids. Germline CDR1 reads KGHSH; CDR2 reads LQKENI. The CDR3 sequence: CASSREGHQPQHF.

Here the CDR3 reads CASSPDPSYEQYF. The chain carries TRBV3-1 and TRBJ2-7. Germline-derived CDR1 and CDR2 are LGHDT and YNNKEL (reference sequence). CDR3 length: 13 residues.

V and J are TRBV4-2 and TRBJ2-6. Germline V gene sequence: CDR1 LGHNA, CDR2 YNFKEQ. The CDR3 runs to 17 residues. The CDR3 here is CASSQDPYTTGANVLTF.

This rearrangement joins TRBV30 to TRBJ2-3; the D call from TCRdb, TRBD1, cannot be confirmed without DNA. Germline V gene data show CDR1 as GTSNPN and CDR2 as SVGIG (reference sequence). There are 15 residues in the CDR3. The CDR3 spells CASIRKQGPRDTQYF.

The chain recombines TRBV20-1 with TRBJ2-7; no DNA is available, so the TRBD1 call from TCRdb remains unchecked. CDR1 DFQATT and CDR2 SNEGSKA come from the germline V gene (reference sequence). The CDR3 length is 15 residues. The CDR3 here is CSATGRDRGSYEQYF.

The rearrangement joins TRBV6-5 to TRBJ1-6. The CDR3 consists of 14 residues. Germline V gene data show CDR1 as MNHEY and CDR2 as SVGAGI. The CDR3 protein is CASSYSRGGSPLHF.

V usage is TRBV2 and J usage is TRBJ1-6; TCRdb's D call of TRBD1 is untestable without DNA. This CDR3 contains 14 residues. Germline V lookup: CDR1 SNHLY, CDR2 FYNNEI. CDR3 region: CASSGGRFNSPLHF.

The chain combines TRBV9 with TRBJ1-1; TCRdb returns TRBD1, unconfirmable since there is no DNA. The germline gives CDR1 SGDLS, CDR2 YYNGEE. The CDR3 contains 14 residues. The CDR3 here is CASSPWGATPEAFF.

V gene TRBV12-3 or TRBV12-4 combines with J gene TRBJ1-1; TCRdb outputs TRBD1, but without DNA this stays unchecked. The CDR3 has 15 residues. Here the CDR3 reads CASSGSTGVNTEAFF.